This T cell receptor (beta chain) is from a study of shared T cell receptors in the human thymus. Here immunoSEQ multiplex PCR was the method, and the copy in TCRdb shows in-frame clones only, minus some. This repertoire shows some 660,000 clones, around 87% found once; its top ten account for roughly 0.0089%. Separately, the same data were catalogued under a study of human thymus T cells. Per that paper: Immunologically healthy infants in Finland undergoing congenital heart defect surgery were the donors. Thymic tissue was derived from resections collected during corrective heart surgery. What appeared biased in thymic and blood repertoires was the usage of V and J genes. Related reports documented highly overlapping thymic repertoires among unrelated individuals.

Sequencing used thymocytes. This clonotype was sampled from a boy under three years old with a congenital heart defect.

CDR3: CAISESLAGGPDNEQFF. In nucleotides, the CDR3 is TGTGCCATCAGTGAGTCGCTAGCGGGAGGGCCGGACAATGAGCAGTTCTTC. This chain links TRBV10-3 with TRBJ2-1; the match to TRBD2 covers 12 bases. Germline CDR1 is ENHRY and CDR2 is SYGVKD. The V gene end was trimmed by 0 bases and the J gene end by 5 bases; junction bases not matched to a gene: 5. This CDR3 has 17 amino acids.